One and the same sample provided the 2 T cell receptor beta chains below, sequenced in a study of shared clonotypes between healthy human individuals. Libraries were prepared by immunoSEQ multiplex PCR; TCRdb keeps only in-frame clonotypes and omits some of them. Of under 2.5 million clones listed, 85% to 95% are singletons. The specimen was naive CD4+ T cells from PBMCs. Sample subset: CD45RA+ positively selected. These receptors all come from a man aged 18 to 29 in good health. Some clones in this sample may be carry-over from other donors' samples.

V is TRBV2 and J is TRBJ2-5; 12 bases fit TRBD2. The length of the CDR3 is 15 residues. The V and J ends lost 5 bases and 2 bases, in that order; junction bases with no gene match: 3. Germline CDR1 reads SNHLY; CDR2 reads FYNNEI. The CDR3 coding sequence is TGTGCCAGCAGTTGGACTAGCGGGACTCAAGAGACCCAGTACTTC. It is translated as CASSWTSGTQETQYF.

The rearrangement links TRBV7-6 to TRBJ1-1, with D possibly being TRBD1 (5 bases). The CDR3 totals 13 residues. The V and J ends lost 3 bases and 4 bases respectively, with 9 bases between them. Per germline, CDR1 SGHVS and CDR2 FNYEAQ. In DNA, the CDR3 is TGTGCCAGCAGCTTCTATGGGGGCACTGAAGCTTTCTTT. Amino acids: CASSFYGGTEAFF.